This is a list of T cell receptor beta chains from one sample in a study of radiation and T cells in renal cell carcinoma. Libraries were prepared by immunoSEQ multiplex PCR; TCRdb keeps only in-frame clonotypes and omits some of them. The profile covers around 140,000 clones, with less than 90% appearing a single time and less than 20% taken by the ten largest. This specimen was blood, taken from a patient whose treatment included radiotherapy and nephrectomy. Every receptor here comes from a woman aged 45 to 65 with renal cell carcinoma. The CDR3 runs from the conserved cysteine through the conserved F or W. The D gene is left open where the match is weak. Only part of the rows carry a size: once, few, many, or a class if the clone is expanded.

CDR3 protein: CASSQGPGQGRDGYTF
CDR3 DNA: TGCGCCAGCAGCCAAGGACCGGGACAGGGGAGAGATGGCTACACCTTC
J gene: TRBJ1-2
D gene: TRBD1
clone size: .
V gene: TRBV4-1

CDR3 protein: CAWSAGTGKSTKSTDTQYF
CDR3 DNA: TGTGCCTGGAGTGCCGGTACGGGCAAATCCACTAAAAGCACAGATACGCAGTATTTT
J gene: TRBJ2-3
D gene: .
clone size: .
V gene: TRBV30

CDR3 protein: CASSDLRDQYF
CDR3 DNA: TGTGCCAGCAGCGATCTTCGGGACCAGTACTTC
J gene: TRBJ2-5
D gene: .
clone size: .
V gene: TRBV28

CDR3 protein: CASSPGGADEQFF
CDR3 DNA: TGTGCCAGCAGCCCCGGGGGGGCTGATGAGCAGTTCTTC
J gene: TRBJ2-1
D gene: TRBD2
clone size: once
V gene: TRBV7-2

CDR3 protein: CASSLRESPYNEQFF
CDR3 DNA: TGTGCCAGCAGCTTACGCGAGAGCCCCTACAATGAGCAGTTCTTC
J gene: TRBJ2-1
D gene: .
clone size: .
V gene: TRBV7-8

CDR3 protein: CASSFVGYRTDTQYF
CDR3 DNA: TGTGCCAGCAGCTTCGTCGGGTATAGGACAGATACGCAGTATTTT
J gene: TRBJ2-3
D gene: .
clone size: .
V gene: TRBV7-8

CDR3 protein: CASSEPGLRPHYEQYF
CDR3 DNA: TGTGCCAGCAGTGAGCCGGGACTCCGGCCCCATTACGAGCAGTACTTC
J gene: TRBJ2-7
D gene: .
clone size: .
V gene: TRBV28

CDR3 protein: CASSVDGQGDYGYTF
CDR3 DNA: TGTGCCAGCAGCGTGGATGGACAGGGGGACTATGGCTACACCTTC
J gene: TRBJ1-2
D gene: TRBD1
clone size: .
V gene: TRBV9

CDR3 protein: CASSQGQDNQPQHF
CDR3 DNA: TGCGCCAGCAGCCAAGGGCAGGACAATCAGCCCCAGCATTTT
J gene: TRBJ1-5
D gene: .
clone size: .
V gene: TRBV4-1

CDR3 protein: CASSLRLAGSSYEQYF
CDR3 DNA: TGTGCCAGCAGTTTGCGGCTAGCGGGTAGCTCCTACGAGCAGTACTTC
J gene: TRBJ2-7
D gene: TRBD2
clone size: .
V gene: TRBV28

CDR3 protein: CASSYSTAGANVLTF
CDR3 DNA: TGTGCCAGCAGTTACAGCACAGCTGGGGCCAACGTCCTGACTTTC
J gene: TRBJ2-6
D gene: .
clone size: .
V gene: TRBV6-5

CDR3 protein: CASSTGTALGTQYF
CDR3 DNA: TGTGCCAGCAGTACCGGGACAGCTCTAGGTACGCAGTATTTT
J gene: TRBJ2-3
D gene: TRBD1
clone size: .
V gene: TRBV7-2

CDR3 protein: CASSLGSGEGETQYF
CDR3 DNA: TGTGCCAGCAGCTTAGGGAGCGGGGAGGGGGAGACCCAGTACTTC
J gene: TRBJ2-5
D gene: TRBD2
clone size: few
V gene: TRBV7-2

CDR3 protein: CASSKPTGLGVSYEQYF
CDR3 DNA: TGTGCCAGCAGTAAACCAACCGGGCTTGGTGTCTCCTACGAGCAGTACTTC
J gene: TRBJ2-7
D gene: .
clone size: .
V gene: TRBV27

CDR3 protein: CASSVHTGLGPLTYEQYF
CDR3 DNA: TGTGCCAGCAGTGTCCATACGGGACTAGGTCCATTAACCTACGAGCAGTACTTC
J gene: TRBJ2-7
D gene: TRBD2
clone size: .
V gene: TRBV6-1

CDR3 protein: CASSLGAGVMKTQYF
CDR3 DNA: TGTGCCAGCAGTTTAGGAGCGGGAGTTATGAAGACCCAGTACTTC
J gene: TRBJ2-5
D gene: TRBD2
clone size: once
V gene: TRBV27

CDR3 protein: CASSGTNTGELFF
CDR3 DNA: TGTGCCAGCAGTGGGACCAACACCGGGGAGCTGTTTTTT
J gene: TRBJ2-2
D gene: .
clone size: .
V gene: TRBV28

CDR3 protein: CASSTTGDTQYF
CDR3 DNA: TGTGCCAGCAGCACGACGGGGGATACGCAGTATTTT
J gene: TRBJ2-3
D gene: .
clone size: once
V gene: TRBV21-1

CDR3 protein: CASRPAGGGLPLHF
CDR3 DNA: TGTGCCAGCAGGCCCGCGGGGGGCGGCCTGCCCCTCCACTTT
J gene: TRBJ1-6
D gene: .
clone size: .
V gene: TRBV7-8

CDR3 protein: CASSYLQGTEAFF
CDR3 DNA: TGTGCCAGCAGCTACCTACAGGGGACTGAAGCTTTCTTT
J gene: TRBJ1-1
D gene: TRBD1
clone size: few
V gene: TRBV13

CDR3 protein: CASSTTEGNSPLHF
CDR3 DNA: TGTGCCAGTAGTACGACAGAGGGTAATTCACCCCTCCACTTT
J gene: TRBJ1-6
D gene: .
clone size: .
V gene: TRBV19

CDR3 protein: CASSLEASGGYEQYF
CDR3 DNA: TGTGCCAGCAGCTTAGAAGCTAGCGGGGGTTACGAGCAGTACTTC
J gene: TRBJ2-7
D gene: TRBD2
clone size: .
V gene: TRBV7-2

CDR3 protein: CASSQESRGRADTQYF
CDR3 DNA: TGCGCCAGCAGCCAAGAGAGCAGGGGGCGAGCAGATACGCAGTATTTT
J gene: TRBJ2-3
D gene: TRBD1
clone size: .
V gene: TRBV4-3